The clone carrying this T cell receptor beta chain occurred a few times. Antigen specificity is unknown. The CDR3 sequence is 15 residues long. From germline, CDR1 is SGHRS and CDR2 YFSETQ. Unmatched junction bases numbered 6, after V lost 4 bases and J lost 5 bases. The data were taken from a study of human T cells and chemical hapten exposure. The library labeled individual cDNA molecules by adding unique molecular identifiers to them. TCRdb re-derived calls from the RACE reads in MiXCR, one entry per CDR3 protein. The sample consists of 75,000 to 100,000 distinct CDR3 sequences, approximately 10% of them appearing once. Whole-study findings and limits: Sensitization with DPC brought no change to TCRs above 1 in 1000 in frequency.

Documented time point: patch test 1, 2 weeks after DPC sensitization. The treatment denotes: therapeutic diphenylcyclopropenone sensitization with weekly scalp DPC. People who gave samples had alopecia, were 18 to 70 years old, and were suitable for DPC. J is TRBJ1-5 and V is TRBV5-1, with 10 nucleotides matching TRBD1. The sequences come from whole blood, collected in connection with sensitization to the hapten diphenylcyclopropenone (DPC). The clonotype comes from an older woman with alopecia areata. Some clones in this sample may be carry-over from other donors' samples. CDR3 in DNA: TGCGCCAGCAGCCCGACAGGGGGCGAGGATCAGCCCCAGCATTTT. This encodes CASSPTGGEDQPQHF. Full variable domain (rest looked up from reference TRBV5-1 and TRBJ1-5): KAGVTQTPRYLIKTRGQQVTLSCSPISGHRSVSWYQQTPGQGLQFLFEYFSETQRNKGNFPGRFSGRQFSNSRSEMNVSTLELGDSALYLCASSPTGGEDQPQHFGDGTRLSIL.